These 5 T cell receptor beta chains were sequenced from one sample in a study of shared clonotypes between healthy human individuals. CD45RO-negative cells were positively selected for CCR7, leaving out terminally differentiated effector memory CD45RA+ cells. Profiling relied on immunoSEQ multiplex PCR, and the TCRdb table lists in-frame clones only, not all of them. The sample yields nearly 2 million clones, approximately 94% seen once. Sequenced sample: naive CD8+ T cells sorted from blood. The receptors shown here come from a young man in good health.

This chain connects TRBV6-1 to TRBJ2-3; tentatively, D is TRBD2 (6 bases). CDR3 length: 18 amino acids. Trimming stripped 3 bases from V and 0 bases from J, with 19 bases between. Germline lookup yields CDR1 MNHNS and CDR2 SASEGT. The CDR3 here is CASSEFMEGILSTDTQYF. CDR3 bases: TGTGCCAGCAGTGAGTTCATGGAGGGGATTCTAAGCACAGATACGCAGTATTTT.

This CDR3 reads CASSGTGVTYEQYF. In DNA, the CDR3 is TGTGCCAGCAGCGGGACAGGGGTTACCTACGAGCAGTACTTC. The chain has TRBV13 and TRBJ2-7; 10 bases agree with TRBD1. Germline V gene sequence: CDR1 PRHDT, CDR2 FYEKMQ (reference sequence). This CDR3 has 14 amino acids. V shed 5 bases, J shed 2 bases, and the junction held 3 bases outside the gene matches.

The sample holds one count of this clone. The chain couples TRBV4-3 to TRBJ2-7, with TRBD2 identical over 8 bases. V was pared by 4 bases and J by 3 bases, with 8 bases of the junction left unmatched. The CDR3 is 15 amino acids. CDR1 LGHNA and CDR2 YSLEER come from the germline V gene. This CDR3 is CASSPAPGLGYEQYF. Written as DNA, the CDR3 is TGCGCCAGCAGCCCAGCCCCGGGACTAGGCTACGAGCAGTACTTC.

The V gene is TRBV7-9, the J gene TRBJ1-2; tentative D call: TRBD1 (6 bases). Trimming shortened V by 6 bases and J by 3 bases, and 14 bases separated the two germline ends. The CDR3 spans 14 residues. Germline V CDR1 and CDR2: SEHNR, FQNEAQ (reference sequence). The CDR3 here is CASRHYREDYGYTF. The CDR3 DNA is TGTGCCAGCAGGCATTACAGGGAAGACTATGGCTACACCTTC.

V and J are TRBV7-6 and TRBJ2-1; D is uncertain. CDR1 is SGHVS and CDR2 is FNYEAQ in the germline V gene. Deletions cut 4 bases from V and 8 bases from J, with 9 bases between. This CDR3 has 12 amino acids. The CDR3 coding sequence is TGTGCCAGCAGCTCGTACGGTTATGAGCAGTTCTTC. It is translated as CASSSYGYEQFF.